Below are 9 T cell receptor beta chains sequenced from a single sample in a study of shared clonotypes between healthy human individuals. Data came from immunoSEQ multiplex PCR; TCRdb stores just in-frame clones and leaves some out. The sample consists of hundreds of thousands of clones, 73% of them appearing once. Sequenced sample: memory CD4+ T cells sorted from blood. Subset given: CD45RA-negative fraction. These receptors all stem from a woman aged 25 to 39 in good health.

This chain uses TRBV2 with TRBJ2-7; D unresolved. The CDR3 has 13 residues. V was cut by 3 bases and J by 2 bases, with 8 bases left in between. In germline, CDR1 is SNHLY, CDR2 FYNNEI. This CDR3 is CASSDVATYEQYF. The CDR3 nucleotides read TGTGCCAGCAGTGATGTTGCTACCTACGAGCAGTACTTC.

This clone was recorded once. The V and J genes are TRBV7-8 and TRBJ2-4, with D possibly being TRBD2 (6 bases). Per the germline V gene, CDR1 is SGHVS and CDR2 is FQNEAQ. With 1 base removed from V and 5 bases from J, the gap between germline ends came to 18 bases. There are 17 residues in the CDR3. The CDR3 DNA reads TGTGCCAGCAGCTTAGAAGGTGGGAGGCGCCACCAAAACATTCAGTACTTC. Translated: CASSLEGGRRHQNIQYF. Combining the CDR3 with reference TRBV7-8 and TRBJ2-4 gives the whole variable domain GAGVSQSPRYKVAKRGQDVALRCDPISGHVSLFWYQQALGQGPEFLTYFQNEAQLDKSGLPSDRFFAERPEGSVSTLKIQRTQQEDSAVYLCASSLEGGRRHQNIQYFGAGTRLSVL.

This clone was counted a few times. The chain has TRBV19 and TRBJ1-3; maybe TRBD1 (5 bases). V lost 11 bases, J lost 8 bases, and 13 bases lay in between. The CDR3 is made up of 11 amino acids. Germline V gene sequence: CDR1 LNHDA, CDR2 SQIVND (reference sequence). CDR3 residues: CAGGNRDTIYF. In DNA form, the CDR3 reads TGTGCCGGGGGAAATCGGGACACCATATATTTT.

The chain joins TRBV4-1 to TRBJ2-2; a weak D match, TRBD1 (5 bases). Germline V gives CDR1 MGHRA, CDR2 YSYEKL. The CDR3 sequence is 15 residues long. The germline V and J ends were trimmed by 1 base and 4 bases, with 10 bases remaining between them. Written as DNA, the CDR3 is TGCGCCAGCAGCCAAGGCCAGGGTGCCACCGGGGAGCTGTTTTTT. Protein: CASSQGQGATGELFF.

This clone has just one count. This chain connects TRBV11-3 to TRBJ2-1; D gene ambiguous. From germline, CDR1 is SGHNT and CDR2 YENEEA. CDR3 size: 15 residues. The germline V and J ends were trimmed by 1 base and 6 bases, with 13 bases remaining between them. The CDR3 region is CASSLGASEANEQFF. The CDR3 DNA reads as TGTGCCAGCAGCTTAGGGGCGTCCGAAGCCAATGAGCAGTTCTTC.

The gene calls are TRBV19 and TRBJ2-5; D is unresolved. V was clipped by 3 bases and J by 2 bases, with 7 bases between them. The CDR3 loop spans 13 amino acids. Per germline, CDR1 LNHDA and CDR2 SQIVND (reference sequence). DNA of the CDR3: TGTGCCAGTAGTATCCAGCTACAAGAGACCCAGTACTTC. As protein: CASSIQLQETQYF.

This clone has just one count. The genes are TRBV28 and TRBJ1-1, with D perhaps matching TRBD1 (5 bases). V was clipped by 6 bases and J by 4 bases, with 12 bases between them. CDR1 is MDHEN and CDR2 is SYDVKM in the germline V gene. The CDR3 extends over 13 amino acids. CDR3 DNA: TGTGCCAGCAGCCAGGGTTGGGTCACTGAAGCTTTCTTT. This codes for CASSQGWVTEAFF.

The chain has TRBV5-8 and TRBJ2-3; no clear D. The germline V and J ends were trimmed by 4 bases and 0 bases, with 9 bases remaining between them. This CDR3 comprises 14 residues. Germline V gene lookup returns CDR1 SGHTS and CDR2 YDEGEE. CDR3 loop: CASSKGVSTDTQYF. As DNA, the CDR3 is TGTGCCAGCAGCAAAGGAGTTAGCACAGATACGCAGTATTTT.

The chain is built from TRBV6-1 and TRBJ1-4; D ambiguous. Per germline, CDR1 MNHNS and CDR2 SASEGT. The CDR3 spans 14 residues. Trimming cost V 7 bases and J 7 bases, with 16 bases left between them. CDR3 nucleotide sequence: TGTGCCAGCAAGGGCGCAAGGGCACGTGAAAAACTGTTTTTT. Protein: CASKGARAREKLFF.